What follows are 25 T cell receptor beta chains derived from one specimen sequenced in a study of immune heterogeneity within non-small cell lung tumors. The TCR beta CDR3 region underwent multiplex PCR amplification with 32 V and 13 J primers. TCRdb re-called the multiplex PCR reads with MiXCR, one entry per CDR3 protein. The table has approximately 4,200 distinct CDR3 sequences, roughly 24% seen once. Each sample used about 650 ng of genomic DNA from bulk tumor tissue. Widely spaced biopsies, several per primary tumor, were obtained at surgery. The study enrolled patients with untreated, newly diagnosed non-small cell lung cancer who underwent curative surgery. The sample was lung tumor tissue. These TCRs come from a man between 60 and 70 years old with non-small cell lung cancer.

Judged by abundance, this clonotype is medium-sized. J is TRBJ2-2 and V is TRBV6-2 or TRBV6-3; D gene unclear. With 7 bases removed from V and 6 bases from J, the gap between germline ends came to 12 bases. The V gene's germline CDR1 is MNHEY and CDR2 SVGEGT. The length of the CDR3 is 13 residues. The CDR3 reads CASTLTSPGELFF. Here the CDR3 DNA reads TGTGCCAGCACCCTGACGAGTCCCGGGGAGCTGTTTTTT.

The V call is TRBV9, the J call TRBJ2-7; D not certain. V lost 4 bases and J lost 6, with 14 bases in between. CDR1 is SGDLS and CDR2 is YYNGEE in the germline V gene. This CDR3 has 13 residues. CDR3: CASSRITGAEQYF. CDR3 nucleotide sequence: TGTGCCAGCAGCCGTATCACGGGTGCCGAGCAGTACTTC.

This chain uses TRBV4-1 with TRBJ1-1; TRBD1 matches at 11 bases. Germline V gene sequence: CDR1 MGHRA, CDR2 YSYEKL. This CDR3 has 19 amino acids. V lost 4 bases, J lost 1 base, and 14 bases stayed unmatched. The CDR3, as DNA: TGCGCCAGCAGCCCCCACCAACCGGGACAGGGGGTCAGGAACACTGAAGCTTTCTTT. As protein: CASSPHQPGQGVRNTEAFF.

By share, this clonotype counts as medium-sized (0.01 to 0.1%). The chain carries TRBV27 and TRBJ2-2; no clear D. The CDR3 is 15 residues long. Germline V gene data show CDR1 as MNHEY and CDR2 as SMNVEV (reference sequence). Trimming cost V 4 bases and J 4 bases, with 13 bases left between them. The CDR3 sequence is CASSYAPLSTGELFF. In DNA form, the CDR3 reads TGTGCCAGCAGTTATGCACCTCTCTCCACCGGGGAGCTGTTTTTT.

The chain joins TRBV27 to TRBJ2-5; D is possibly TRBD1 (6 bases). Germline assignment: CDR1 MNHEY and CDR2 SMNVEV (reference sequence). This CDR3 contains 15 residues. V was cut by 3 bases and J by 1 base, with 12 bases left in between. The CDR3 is CASSFSGHSQETQYF. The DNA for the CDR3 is TGTGCCAGCAGTTTCTCGGGACATAGCCAAGAGACCCAGTACTTC.

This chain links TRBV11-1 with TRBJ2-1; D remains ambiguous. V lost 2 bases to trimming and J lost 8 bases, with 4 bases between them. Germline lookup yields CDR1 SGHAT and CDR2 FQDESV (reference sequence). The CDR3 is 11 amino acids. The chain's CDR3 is CASSLSDEQFF. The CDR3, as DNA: TGTGCCAGCAGCTTATCGGATGAGCAGTTCTTC.

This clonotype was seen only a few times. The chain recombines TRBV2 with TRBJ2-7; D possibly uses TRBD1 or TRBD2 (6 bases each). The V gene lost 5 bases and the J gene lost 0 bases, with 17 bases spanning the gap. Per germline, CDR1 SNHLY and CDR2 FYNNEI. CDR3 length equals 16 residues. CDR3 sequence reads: CASSSPRDKSSYEQYF. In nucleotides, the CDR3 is TGTGCCAGCAGTTCCCCGCGGGACAAAAGCTCCTACGAGCAGTACTTC.

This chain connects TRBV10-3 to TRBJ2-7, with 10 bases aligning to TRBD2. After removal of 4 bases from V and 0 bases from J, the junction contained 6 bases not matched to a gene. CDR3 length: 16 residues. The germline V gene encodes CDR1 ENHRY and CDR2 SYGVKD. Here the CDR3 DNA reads TGTGCCATCAGTGGGACTAGCGGAGGGAGCTCCTACGAGCAGTACTTC. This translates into CAISGTSGGSSYEQYF.

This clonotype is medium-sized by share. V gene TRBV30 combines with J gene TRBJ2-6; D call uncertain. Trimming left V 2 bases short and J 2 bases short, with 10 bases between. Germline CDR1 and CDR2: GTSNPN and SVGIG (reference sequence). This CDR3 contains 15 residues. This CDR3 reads CAWSLLHTGANVLTF. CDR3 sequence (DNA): TGTGCCTGGAGTTTATTACACACTGGGGCCAACGTCCTGACTTTC. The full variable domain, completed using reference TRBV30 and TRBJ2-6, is SQTIHQWPATLVQPVGSPLSLECTVEGTSNPNLYWYRQAAGRGLQLLFYSVGIGQISSEVPQNLSASRPQDRQFILSSKKLLLSDSGFYLCAWSLLHTGANVLTFGAGSRLTVL.

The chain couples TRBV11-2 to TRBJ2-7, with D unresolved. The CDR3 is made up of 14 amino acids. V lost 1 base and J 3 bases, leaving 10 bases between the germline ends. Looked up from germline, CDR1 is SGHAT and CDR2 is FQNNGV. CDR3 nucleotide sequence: TGTGCCAGCAGCTTAGTCTTCAGTGACTACGAGCAGTACTTC. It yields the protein CASSLVFSDYEQYF.

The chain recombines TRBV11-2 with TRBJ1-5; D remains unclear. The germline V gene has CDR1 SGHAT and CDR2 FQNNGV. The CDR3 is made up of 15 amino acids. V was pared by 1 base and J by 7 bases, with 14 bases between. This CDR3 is CASSLVWGWGQPQHF. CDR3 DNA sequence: TGTGCCAGCAGCTTAGTTTGGGGTTGGGGACAGCCCCAGCATTTT.

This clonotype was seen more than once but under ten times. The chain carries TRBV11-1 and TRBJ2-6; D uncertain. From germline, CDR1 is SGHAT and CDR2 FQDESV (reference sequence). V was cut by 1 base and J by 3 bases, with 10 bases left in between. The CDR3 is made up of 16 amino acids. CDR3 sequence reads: CASSLGVGFGANVLTF. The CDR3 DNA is TGTGCCAGCAGCTTAGGGGTGGGCTTTGGGGCCAACGTCCTGACTTTC.

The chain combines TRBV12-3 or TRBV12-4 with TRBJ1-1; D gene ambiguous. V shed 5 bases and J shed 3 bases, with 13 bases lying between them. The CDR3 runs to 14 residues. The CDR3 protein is CASSLRQRDTEAFF. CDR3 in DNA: TGTGCCAGCAGTCTTCGACAAAGGGACACTGAAGCTTTCTTT.

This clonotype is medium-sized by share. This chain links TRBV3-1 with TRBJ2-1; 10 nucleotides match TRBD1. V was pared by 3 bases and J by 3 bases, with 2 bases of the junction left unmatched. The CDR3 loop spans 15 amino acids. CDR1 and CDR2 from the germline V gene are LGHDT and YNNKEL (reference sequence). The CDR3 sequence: CASSHGDRGYNEQFF. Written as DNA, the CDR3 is TGTGCCAGCAGCCATGGGGACAGGGGCTACAATGAGCAGTTCTTC.

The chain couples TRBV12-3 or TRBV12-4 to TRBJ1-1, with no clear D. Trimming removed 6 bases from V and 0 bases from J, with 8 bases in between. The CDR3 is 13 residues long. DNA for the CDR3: TGTGCCAGCAGCCCTGGACTGAACACTGAAGCTTTCTTT. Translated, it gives CASSPGLNTEAFF.

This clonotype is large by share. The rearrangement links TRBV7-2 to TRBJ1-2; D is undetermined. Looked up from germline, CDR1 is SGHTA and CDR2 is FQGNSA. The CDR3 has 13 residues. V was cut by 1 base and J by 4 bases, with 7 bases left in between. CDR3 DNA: TGTGCCAGCAGCTTAGAATCAGGCTATGGCTACACCTTC. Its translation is CASSLESGYGYTF.

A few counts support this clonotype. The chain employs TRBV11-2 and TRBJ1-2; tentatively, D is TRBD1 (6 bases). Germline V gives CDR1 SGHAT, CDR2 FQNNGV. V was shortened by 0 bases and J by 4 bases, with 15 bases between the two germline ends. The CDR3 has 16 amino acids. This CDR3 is CASSLEPTGTPYGYTF. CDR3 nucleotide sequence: TGTGCCAGCAGCTTAGAGCCAACCGGGACACCCTATGGCTACACCTTC. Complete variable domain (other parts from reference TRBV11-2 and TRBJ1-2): EAGVAQSPRYKIIEKRQSVAFWCNPISGHATLYWYQQILGQGPKLLIQFQNNGVVDDSQLPKDRFSAERLKGVDSTLKIQPAKLEDSAVYLCASSLEPTGTPYGYTFGSGTRLTVV.

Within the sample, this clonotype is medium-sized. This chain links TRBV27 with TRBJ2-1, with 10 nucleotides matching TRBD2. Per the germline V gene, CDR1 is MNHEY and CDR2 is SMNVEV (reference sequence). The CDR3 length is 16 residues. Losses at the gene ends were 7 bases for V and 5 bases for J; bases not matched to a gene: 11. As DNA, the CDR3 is TGTGCCAGCACTCCTTCAGCGGGAGGGCACGACAATGAGCAGTTCTTC. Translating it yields CASTPSAGGHDNEQFF.

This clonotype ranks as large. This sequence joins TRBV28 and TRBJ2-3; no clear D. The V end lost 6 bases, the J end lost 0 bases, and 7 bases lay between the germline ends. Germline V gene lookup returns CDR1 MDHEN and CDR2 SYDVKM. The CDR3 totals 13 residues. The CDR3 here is CASRPISTDTQYF. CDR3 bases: TGTGCCAGCAGACCAATTAGCACAGATACGCAGTATTTT.

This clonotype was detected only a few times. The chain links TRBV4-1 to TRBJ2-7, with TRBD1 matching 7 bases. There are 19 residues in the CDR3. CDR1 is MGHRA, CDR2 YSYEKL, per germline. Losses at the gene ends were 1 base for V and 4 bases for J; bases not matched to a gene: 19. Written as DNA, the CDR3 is TGCGCCAGCAGCCAAGGTGGGGCCCCGACAGGGCCCGATCAATACGAGCAGTACTTC. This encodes CASSQGGAPTGPDQYEQYF.

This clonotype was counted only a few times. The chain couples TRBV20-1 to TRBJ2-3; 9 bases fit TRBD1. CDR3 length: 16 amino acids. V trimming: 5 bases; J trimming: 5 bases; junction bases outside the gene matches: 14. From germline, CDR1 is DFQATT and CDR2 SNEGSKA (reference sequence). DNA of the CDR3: TGCAGTGCTTCCCAAAGGGACAGGGTGATGGGAGATACGCAGTATTTT. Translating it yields CSASQRDRVMGDTQYF.

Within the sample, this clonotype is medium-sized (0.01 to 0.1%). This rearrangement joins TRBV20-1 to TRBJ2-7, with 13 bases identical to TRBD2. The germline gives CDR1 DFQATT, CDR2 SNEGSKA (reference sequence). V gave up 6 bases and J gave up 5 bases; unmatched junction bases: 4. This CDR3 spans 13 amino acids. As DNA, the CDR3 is TGCAGTGCCGGACTAGCGGGAGTCAACGAGCAGTACTTC. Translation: CSAGLAGVNEQYF.

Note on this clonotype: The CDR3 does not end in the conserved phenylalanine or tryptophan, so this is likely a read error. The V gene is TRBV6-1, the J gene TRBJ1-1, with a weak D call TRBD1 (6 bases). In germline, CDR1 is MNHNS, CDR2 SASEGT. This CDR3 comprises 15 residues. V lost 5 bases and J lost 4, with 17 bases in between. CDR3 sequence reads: CASSPSGEGGTEAFC. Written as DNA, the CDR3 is TGTGCCAGCAGTCCCTCGGGAGAGGGGGGCACTGAAGCTTTCTGT.

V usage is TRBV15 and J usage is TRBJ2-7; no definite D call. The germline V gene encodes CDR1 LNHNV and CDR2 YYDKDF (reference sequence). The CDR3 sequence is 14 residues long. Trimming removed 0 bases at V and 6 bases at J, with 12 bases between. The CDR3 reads CATSRDLSVPEQYF. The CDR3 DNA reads TGTGCCACCAGCAGAGATCTCTCAGTCCCCGAGCAGTACTTC.

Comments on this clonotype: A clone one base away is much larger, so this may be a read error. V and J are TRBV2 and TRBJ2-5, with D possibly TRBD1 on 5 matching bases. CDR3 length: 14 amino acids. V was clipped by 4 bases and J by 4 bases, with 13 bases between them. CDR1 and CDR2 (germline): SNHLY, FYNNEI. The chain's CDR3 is CASSGAGSGETQYF. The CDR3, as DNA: TGTGCCAGCAGTGGTGCAGGGTCGGGAGAGACCCAGTACTTC. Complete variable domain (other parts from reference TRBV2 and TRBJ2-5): EPEVTQTPSHQVTQMGQEVILRCVPISNHLYFYWYRQILGQKVEFLVSFYNNEISEKSEIFDDQFSVERPDGSNFTLKIRSTKLEDSAMYFCASSGAGSGETQYFGPGTRLLVL.